The source of this T cell receptor beta chain is a study of CD8+ T cells in alopecia areata. Germline CDR1 reads MNHEY; CDR2 reads SVGAGI. The ends lost 2 bases at V and 1 base at J; junction bases unmatched: 4. The CDR3 loop spans 15 amino acids. Regarding this clone: What it binds is unknown.

As for treatment: oral pan-JAK inhibitor, 5-10 mg twice daily. RNA, once extracted, was reverse transcribed into cDNA for use as the sequencing template. The data were produced by immunoSEQ multiplex PCR, yet TCRdb's version contains in-frame clones alone and is incomplete. The top ten clones hold 15% of a sample with roughly 100,000 clones, approximately 60% of them seen once. Study-wide results and caveats: Scalp sample data also include resident alphabeta T cells from normal skin. Among the 100 top clones, expanded CD8+ clones, like scalp clonality, were significantly decreased by tofacitinib. An increase in clonality over normal scalp was evident in lesional scalp, especially alopecia totalis/universalis. Relative to mice, TCR sharing across patients was less clear, a difference possibly HLA-related.

The sample was CD8+ T cells sorted from blood, taken at week 4, from a patient treated with tofacitinib. The receptor was isolated from a human donor with alopecia areata. The gene calls are TRBV6-5 and TRBJ1-1; 7 bases line up with TRBD1. CDR3 residues: CASSYGNRGNTEAFF. The CDR3 bases are TGTGCCAGCAGTTACGGGAACAGGGGGAACACTGAAGCTTTCTTT.